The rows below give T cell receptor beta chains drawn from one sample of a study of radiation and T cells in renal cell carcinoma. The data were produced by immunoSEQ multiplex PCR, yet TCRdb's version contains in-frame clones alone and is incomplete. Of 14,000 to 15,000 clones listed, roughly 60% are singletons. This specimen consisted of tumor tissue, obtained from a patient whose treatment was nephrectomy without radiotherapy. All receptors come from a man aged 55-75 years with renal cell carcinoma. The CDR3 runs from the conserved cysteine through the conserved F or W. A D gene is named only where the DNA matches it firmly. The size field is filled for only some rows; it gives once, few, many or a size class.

CDR3: CASSPLSGGAPYEQYF
DNA: TGTGCCAGCAGCCCGCTTAGCGGGGGGGCACCCTACGAGCAGTACTTC
J: TRBJ2-7
size: .
D: TRBD2
V: TRBV5-6

CDR3: CSAGDRGSDTQYF
DNA: TGCAGCGCCGGGGACAGGGGGTCAGATACGCAGTATTTT
J: TRBJ2-3
size: .
D: TRBD1
V: TRBV29-1

CDR3: CSVVVSGDGYTF
DNA: TGCAGCGTTGTCGTGTCAGGCGATGGCTACACCTTC
J: TRBJ1-2
size: .
D: .
V: TRBV29-1

CDR3: CASSLGQGSNQPQHF
DNA: TGCGCCAGCAGCTTGGGGCAGGGGAGCAATCAGCCCCAGCATTTT
J: TRBJ1-5
size: medium-sized
D: .
V: TRBV5-1

CDR3: CAISGGDGDEKLFF
DNA: TGTGCCATCAGTGGAGGGGACGGCGATGAAAAACTGTTTTTT
J: TRBJ1-4
size: .
D: .
V: TRBV10-3

CDR3: CASSHRSVQSRANVLTF
DNA: TGTGCCAGCAGCCACCGGAGTGTACAAAGTCGGGCCAACGTCCTGACTTTC
J: TRBJ2-6
size: few
D: .
V: TRBV12-1

CDR3: CASSPTGGYGYTF
DNA: TGTGCCAGCAGCCCGACAGGGGGCTATGGCTACACCTTC
J: TRBJ1-2
size: .
D: TRBD1
V: TRBV7-2

CDR3: CAWSGGGQGETQYF
DNA: TGTGCCTGGAGTGGCGGTGGACAGGGCGAGACCCAGTACTTC
J: TRBJ2-5
size: .
D: TRBD1
V: TRBV30

CDR3: CASSSQGALYGYTF
DNA: TGTGCCAGCAGTTCCCAGGGGGCTCTCTATGGCTACACCTTC
J: TRBJ1-2
size: .
D: TRBD1
V: TRBV7-9

CDR3: CASRPQGAGNEKLFF
DNA: TGTGCCAGCAGGCCACAGGGGGCCGGTAATGAAAAACTGTTTTTT
J: TRBJ1-4
size: .
D: TRBD1
V: TRBV7-9

CDR3: CSVMRQGYGYTF
DNA: TGCAGCGTTATGAGACAGGGTTATGGCTACACCTTC
J: TRBJ1-2
size: .
D: TRBD1
V: TRBV29-1

CDR3: CASSRTNTEAFF
DNA: TGTGCCAGCAGCCGAACGAACACTGAAGCTTTCTTT
J: TRBJ1-1
size: .
D: .
V: TRBV7-8

CDR3: CASSPGGRVQETQYF
DNA: TGTGCCAGCAGCCCCGGCGGGAGAGTCCAAGAGACCCAGTACTTC
J: TRBJ2-5
size: .
D: TRBD2
V: TRBV6-5

CDR3: CASSQDNPSTDTQYF
DNA: TGCGCCAGCAGTCAGGACAACCCTAGCACAGATACGCAGTATTTT
J: TRBJ2-3
size: few
D: .
V: TRBV5-1

CDR3: CASSPLRAAMNTEAFF
DNA: TGTGCCAGCTCACCACTCCGGGCGGCTATGAACACTGAAGCTTTCTTT
J: TRBJ1-1
size: .
D: .
V: TRBV18

CDR3: CASSLQLRDRAIEAFF
DNA: TGCGCCAGCAGCCTACAATTACGGGACAGGGCCATCGAAGCTTTCTTT
J: TRBJ1-1
size: few
D: TRBD1
V: TRBV5-1

CDR3: CAWSVNYGYTF
DNA: TGTGCCTGGAGTGTCAACTATGGCTACACCTTC
J: TRBJ1-2
size: few
D: .
V: TRBV30

CDR3: CASSLFDTQLEKLFF
DNA: TGTGCCAGCAGCTTATTCGACACCCAACTTGAAAAACTGTTTTTT
J: TRBJ1-4
size: .
D: .
V: TRBV7-9

CDR3: CASIKNLSGNTIYF
DNA: TGTGCCAGCATAAAAAACCTCTCTGGAAACACCATATATTTT
J: TRBJ1-3
size: .
D: .
V: TRBV28

CDR3: CASSQDIYGYTF
DNA: TGTGCCAGCAGCCAGGACATCTATGGCTACACCTTC
J: TRBJ1-2
size: .
D: .
V: TRBV4-2

CDR3: CASSRGDYEQYF
DNA: TGTGCCAGCAGCCGAGGGGACTACGAGCAGTACTTC
J: TRBJ2-7
size: .
D: .
V: TRBV13

CDR3: CAWRQGPSYGYTF
DNA: TGTGCCTGGAGACAGGGCCCCTCCTATGGCTACACCTTC
J: TRBJ1-2
size: .
D: .
V: TRBV30

CDR3: CASSRQILGATDTQYF
DNA: TGTGCCAGCTCAAGGCAAATACTAGGAGCGACAGATACGCAGTATTTT
J: TRBJ2-3
size: .
D: .
V: TRBV18

CDR3: CASSPAGRGATEAFF
DNA: TGTGCCAGCAGTCCCGCGGGCAGGGGGGCCACTGAAGCTTTCTTT
J: TRBJ1-1
size: .
D: TRBD1
V: TRBV6-5

CDR3: CASRFPRDTGELFF
DNA: TGTGCCAGCAGGTTCCCTCGGGACACCGGGGAGCTGTTTTTT
J: TRBJ2-2
size: .
D: .
V: TRBV2

CDR3: CASSLGQGGDGANVLTF
DNA: TGTGCCAGCAGCTTAGGGCAGGGAGGGGATGGGGCCAACGTCCTGACTTTC
J: TRBJ2-6
size: .
D: TRBD2
V: TRBV11-3

CDR3: CASSGVDTQYF
DNA: TGTGCCAGCAGCGGAGTTGATACGCAGTATTTT
J: TRBJ2-3
size: once
D: .
V: TRBV5-4

CDR3: CATMRGESPLHF
DNA: TGTGCCACTATGCGGGGAGAGTCACCCCTCCACTTT
J: TRBJ1-6
size: once
D: .
V: TRBV6-6

CDR3: CASSVATTTGEAFF
DNA: TGTGCCAGCAGCGTGGCGACTACGACAGGTGAAGCTTTCTTT
J: TRBJ1-1
size: .
D: .
V: TRBV9

CDR3: CASSPPGATGNTIYF
DNA: TGTGCCAGCTCACCACCGGGGGCAACTGGAAACACCATATATTTT
J: TRBJ1-3
size: .
D: .
V: TRBV18

CDR3: CASSQASGRGGELFF
DNA: TGTGCCAGCAGCCAAGCTAGCGGGAGAGGCGGGGAGCTGTTTTTT
J: TRBJ2-2
size: .
D: TRBD2
V: TRBV4-2

CDR3: CASSIGGFQPQHF
DNA: TGTGCCAGTAGTATAGGGGGATTTCAGCCCCAGCATTTT
J: TRBJ1-5
size: once
D: .
V: TRBV19

CDR3: CASSFNTRDYVNQPQHF
DNA: TGCGCCAGCAGCTTTAATACACGGGATTATGTCAATCAGCCCCAGCATTTT
J: TRBJ1-5
size: .
D: .
V: TRBV5-1

CDR3: CASSTSGEASYEQYF
DNA: TGTGCCAGCTCAACTAGCGGAGAGGCCTCCTACGAGCAGTACTTC
J: TRBJ2-7
size: .
D: TRBD2
V: TRBV18

CDR3: CSVGRTSLNYGYTF
DNA: TGCAGCGTCGGAAGGACCAGTTTGAACTATGGCTACACCTTC
J: TRBJ1-2
size: .
D: .
V: TRBV29-1

CDR3: CASSSRDRPTYGYTF
DNA: TGTGCCAGCAGTTCCCGGGACAGGCCCACCTATGGCTACACCTTC
J: TRBJ1-2
size: few
D: TRBD1
V: TRBV28

CDR3: CASTGQTHQPQHF
DNA: TGTGCCAGCACGGGACAAACGCATCAGCCCCAGCATTTT
J: TRBJ1-5
size: few
D: .
V: TRBV18

CDR3: CASSYTSRSYEQYF
DNA: TGTGCCAGCAGCTATACTAGCCGGAGCTACGAGCAGTACTTC
J: TRBJ2-7
size: .
D: .
V: TRBV6-1

CDR3: CASSFQLYNEQFF
DNA: TGTGCCAGCAGCTTCCAGCTCTACAATGAGCAGTTCTTC
J: TRBJ2-1
size: .
D: .
V: TRBV13

CDR3: CASSVLVSSTDTQYF
DNA: TGTGCCAGCAGCGTGTTAGTCTCTAGCACAGATACGCAGTATTTT
J: TRBJ2-3
size: .
D: .
V: TRBV9

CDR3: CAIGGASETQYF
DNA: TGTGCCATCGGGGGGGCTAGTGAGACCCAGTACTTC
J: TRBJ2-5
size: .
D: TRBD2
V: TRBV27

CDR3: CASSYQGHSGANVLTF
DNA: TGTGCCAGCAGTTACCAAGGACATTCTGGGGCCAACGTCCTGACTTTC
J: TRBJ2-6
size: .
D: .
V: TRBV6-5

CDR3: CASSVSQRPDGYTF
DNA: TGTGCCAGCAGCGTCAGTCAGCGTCCCGATGGCTACACCTTC
J: TRBJ1-2
size: .
D: .
V: TRBV9

CDR3: CASQMGGQGTEAFF
DNA: TGTGCCAGCCAAATGGGGGGGCAGGGCACTGAAGCTTTCTTT
J: TRBJ1-1
size: few
D: .
V: TRBV27

CDR3: CASSPQSLSEAFF
DNA: TGTGCCAGCAGCCCCCAAAGCCTTTCTGAAGCTTTCTTT
J: TRBJ1-1
size: .
D: .
V: TRBV5-5

CDR3: CASSSRQGSYEQYF
DNA: TGTGCCAGCAGCTCTAGACAGGGCTCCTACGAGCAGTACTTC
J: TRBJ2-7
size: .
D: TRBD1
V: TRBV7-2

CDR3: CATSARVSNQPQHF
DNA: TGTGCCACCAGCGCCCGGGTTAGCAATCAGCCCCAGCATTTT
J: TRBJ1-5
size: .
D: .
V: TRBV15

CDR3: CASSYHRGGGNQPQHF
DNA: TGTGCCAGCAGTTACCACAGGGGAGGGGGCAATCAGCCCCAGCATTTT
J: TRBJ1-5
size: .
D: TRBD1
V: TRBV6-6